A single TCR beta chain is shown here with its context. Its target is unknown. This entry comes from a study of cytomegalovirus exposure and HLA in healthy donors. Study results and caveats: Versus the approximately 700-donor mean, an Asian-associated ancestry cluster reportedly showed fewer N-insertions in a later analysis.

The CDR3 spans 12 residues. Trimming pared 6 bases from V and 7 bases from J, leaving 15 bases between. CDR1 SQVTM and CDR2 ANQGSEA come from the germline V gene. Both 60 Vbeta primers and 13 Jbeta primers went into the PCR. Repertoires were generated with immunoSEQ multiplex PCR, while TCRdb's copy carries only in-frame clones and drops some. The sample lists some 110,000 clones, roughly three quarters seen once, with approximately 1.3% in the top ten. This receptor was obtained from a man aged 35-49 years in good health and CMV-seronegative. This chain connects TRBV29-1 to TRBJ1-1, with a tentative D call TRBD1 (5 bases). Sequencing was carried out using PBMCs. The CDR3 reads CSVITGEGEAFF. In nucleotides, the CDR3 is TGCAGCGTCATTACGGGGGAAGGTGAAGCTTTCTTT.